This T cell receptor beta chain was documented in a study of technical replicates of blood from several donors. This CDR3 is 14 amino acids long. Germline trimming cut 4 bases from V and 1 base from J; bases unmatched to any gene: 2. Germline CDR1 is GTSNPN and CDR2 is SVGIG (reference sequence). Measured with immunoSEQ multiplex PCR; TCRdb has only the in-frame clones, and not every one. The table records more than 90,000 clones, almost 97% of them present only once. This sequence originates from a human donor in good health. The sample was T cells isolated from PBMCs. V and J are TRBV30 and TRBJ2-3; 10 bases are shared with TRBD2. This chain's CDR3 is CAWTGTSGTDTQYF. The CDR3 region has the DNA TGTGCCTGGACCGGGACTAGCGGCACAGATACGCAGTATTTT. Complete variable domain (other parts from reference TRBV30 and TRBJ2-3): SQTIHQWPATLVQPVGSPLSLECTVEGTSNPNLYWYRQAAGRGLQLLFYSVGIGQISSEVPQNLSASRPQDRQFILSSKKLLLSDSGFYLCAWTGTSGTDTQYFGPGTRLTVL.